This is a list of T cell receptor beta chains from one sample in a study of early T cells in non-severe SARS-CoV-2 infection. From the 5' RACE reads, TCRdb called clonotypes with MiXCR, one entry per CDR3 protein. Of approximately 52,000 distinct CDR3 sequences in the sample, just under 15% were seen once. Sequenced material: whole blood, taken at baseline. Source of these receptors: an adult who was a healthcare worker with PCR-confirmed SARS-CoV-2 infection or an uninfected control (not recorded which). CDR3s leave out the opening cysteine and the closing phenylalanine or tryptophan. Each record gives: clone size, V gene, J gene, CDR3 protein. The listing skips clone size in some rows; elsewhere it reads once, few, many or a size class.

size: few
V: TRBV29-1
J: TRBJ1-4
CDR3: SVELTSDEKLF

size: few
V: TRBV18
J: TRBJ1-1
CDR3: ASSPPRGTGGVNTEAF

size: many
V: TRBV20-1
J: TRBJ1-3
CDR3: SASSQGSGNTIY

size: -
V: TRBV24-1
J: TRBJ2-1
CDR3: ATSDLMATTYNEQF

size: few
V: TRBV6-1
J: TRBJ2-3
CDR3: ASSDRVRYTDTQY

size: few
V: TRBV5-4
J: TRBJ2-1
CDR3: ASSLNAGGPDEQF

size: few
V: TRBV7-6
J: TRBJ2-1
CDR3: ASSLDSRTARNEQF

size: many
V: TRBV5-4
J: TRBJ1-2
CDR3: ASSAVLQGSGGYT

size: -
V: TRBV6-1
J: TRBJ1-5
CDR3: ASSEIVFGDQPQH

size: -
V: TRBV28
J: TRBJ1-1
CDR3: ASSQGRYNTEAF

size: -
V: TRBV12-3/TRBV12-4
J: TRBJ2-6
CDR3: ASTPMGIYSGANVLT

size: -
V: TRBV6-1
J: TRBJ1-5
CDR3: ASSGGTGGQPQH

size: few
V: TRBV6-6
J: TRBJ2-1
CDR3: ATQAESSYNEQF

size: -
V: TRBV11-2
J: TRBJ2-7
CDR3: ASSLAGREGQY

size: -
V: TRBV7-9
J: TRBJ1-1
CDR3: ASSLETNTEAF

size: -
V: TRBV28
J: TRBJ1-2
CDR3: ASSFGGVGYT

size: many
V: TRBV20-1
J: TRBJ2-3
CDR3: SAPGLAGGATDTQY